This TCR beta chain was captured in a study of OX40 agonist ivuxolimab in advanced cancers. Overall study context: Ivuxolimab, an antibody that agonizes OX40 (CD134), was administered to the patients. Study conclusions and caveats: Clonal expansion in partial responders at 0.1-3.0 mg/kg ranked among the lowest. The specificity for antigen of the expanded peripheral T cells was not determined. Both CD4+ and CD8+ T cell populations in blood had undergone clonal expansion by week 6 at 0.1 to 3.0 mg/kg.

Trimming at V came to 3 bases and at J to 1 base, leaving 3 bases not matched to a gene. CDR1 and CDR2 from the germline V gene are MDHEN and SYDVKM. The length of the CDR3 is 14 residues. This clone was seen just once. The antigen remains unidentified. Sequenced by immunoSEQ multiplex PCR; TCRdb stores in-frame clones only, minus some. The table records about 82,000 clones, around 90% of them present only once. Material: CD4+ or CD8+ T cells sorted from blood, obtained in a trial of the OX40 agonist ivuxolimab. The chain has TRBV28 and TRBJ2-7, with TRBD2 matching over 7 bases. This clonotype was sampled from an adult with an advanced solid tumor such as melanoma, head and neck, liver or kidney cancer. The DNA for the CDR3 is TGTGCCAGCAGTTTGGGGGGGATGTCCTACGAGCAGTACTTC. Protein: CASSLGGMSYEQYF.